This entry features one T cell receptor beta chain sequence. Antigen unknown. Distinct nucleotide sequences in the sample also encode this CDR3. This record comes from a study of shared clonotypes between healthy human individuals. Overall study results and limits: Clonotype sharing across donors was expected to vary with sequencing depth.

Here immunoSEQ multiplex PCR was the method, and the copy in TCRdb shows in-frame clones only, minus some. The sample has around 2.5 million clones, 93% seen once. Germline values: CDR1 MDHEN, CDR2 SYDVKM. The trim removed 6 bases at V and 3 bases at J, leaving 4 bases unmatched. This CDR3 is 13 amino acids long. The donors, all of them Caucasian adults, lived in Nashville, Tennessee. A CD45RA+ naive subset and a CD45RA-negative memory subset were split from CD4+ cells. The V call is TRBV28, the J call TRBJ2-7; 8 bases align to TRBD2. The sample comprised naive CD4+ T cells from PBMCs. Subset indicated: CD45RA+ positively selected. The sequence was collected from a man between 18 and 35 years old in good health. Some clones in this sample may be carry-over from other donors' samples. CDR3 loop: CASRSSGSYEQYF. Written as DNA, the CDR3 is TGTGCCAGCAGATCCAGCGGGAGCTACGAGCAGTACTTC.